This TCR beta chain was recorded in a study of OX40 agonist ivuxolimab in advanced cancers. On the study more broadly: Each patient was given ivuxolimab into a vein every 2 weeks, at 0.01 to 10 mg/kg.

Some clones are missing from TCRdb's copy, which holds only in-frame ones; the method was immunoSEQ multiplex PCR. The table includes about 62,000 clones, approximately 91% detected once. This TCR was sampled from an adult with an advanced solid tumor such as melanoma, head and neck, liver or kidney cancer. The material sequenced was CD4+ or CD8+ T cells sorted from blood, taken in a trial of the OX40 agonist ivuxolimab.

CDR3 DNA sequence: TGTGCCAGCAGCTTAGTGCGGTCCTCTGGGGCCAACGTCCTGACTTTC. Its protein product is CASSLVRSSGANVLTF. J is TRBJ2-6 and V is TRBV7-6; D not resolved. The CDR3 contains 16 residues. CDR1 and CDR2 (germline): SGHVS, FNYEAQ. Trimming shortened V by 1 base and J by 0 bases, and 7 bases separated the two germline ends.